These 2 T cell receptor beta chains share one sample of origin, sequenced in a study of blood T cell repertoires in COVID-19. Using immunoSEQ multiplex PCR, the repertoire was profiled, and TCRdb retains in-frame clones only, with some absent. The sample gives about 83,000 clones, approximately 90% of which show up once; over 2.5% is in the top ten. The sequenced material came from peripheral blood. The receptors were sampled from a woman in her fifties or sixties with active or convalescent COVID-19.

The J gene is TRBJ2-7, the V gene TRBV5-1, with D perhaps TRBD1 (5 bases). V was trimmed by 0 bases and J by 3 bases, leaving 10 bases between them. Germline V gene lookup returns CDR1 SGHRS and CDR2 YFSETQ. CDR3 length: 14 residues. CDR3: CASSLAGFSYEQYF. DNA for the CDR3: TGCGCCAGCAGCTTGGCAGGGTTCAGCTACGAGCAGTACTTC.

The genes are TRBV27 and TRBJ2-7; D is ambiguous. V was shortened by 6 bases and J by 3 bases, with 9 bases between the two germline ends. The CDR3 is 12 amino acids. Germline CDR1 is MNHEY and CDR2 is SMNVEV (reference sequence). For the CDR3, the DNA is TGTGCCAGCAGAACACCGAACTACGAGCAGTACTTC. This gives the protein CASRTPNYEQYF.